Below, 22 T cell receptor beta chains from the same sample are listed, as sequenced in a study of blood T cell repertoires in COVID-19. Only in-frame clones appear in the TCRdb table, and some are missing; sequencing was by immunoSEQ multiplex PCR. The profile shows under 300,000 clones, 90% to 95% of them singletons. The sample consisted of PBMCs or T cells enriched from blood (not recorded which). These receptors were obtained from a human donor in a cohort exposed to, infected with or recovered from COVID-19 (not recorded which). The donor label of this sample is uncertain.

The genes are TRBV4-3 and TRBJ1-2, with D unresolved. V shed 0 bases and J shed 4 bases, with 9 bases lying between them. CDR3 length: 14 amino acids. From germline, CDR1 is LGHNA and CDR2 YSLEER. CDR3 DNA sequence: TGCGCCAGCAGCCAAGATTCCCCAGGCTATGGCTACACCTTC. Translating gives CASSQDSPGYGYTF.

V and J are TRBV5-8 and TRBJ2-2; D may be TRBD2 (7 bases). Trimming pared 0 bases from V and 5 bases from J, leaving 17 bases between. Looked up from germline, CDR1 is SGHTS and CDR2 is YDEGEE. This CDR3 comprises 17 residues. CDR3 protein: CASSLAIGGRGTGELFF. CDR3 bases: TGTGCCAGCAGCTTGGCGATCGGGGGGCGAGGGACCGGGGAGCTGTTTTTT.

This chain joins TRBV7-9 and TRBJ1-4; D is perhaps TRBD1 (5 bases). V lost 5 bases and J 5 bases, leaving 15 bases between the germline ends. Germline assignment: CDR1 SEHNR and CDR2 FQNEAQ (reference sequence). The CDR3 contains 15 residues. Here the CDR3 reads CASSPTGTGNEKLFF. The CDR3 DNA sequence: TGTGCCAGCAGCCCCACCGGGACTGGGAATGAAAAACTGTTTTTT.

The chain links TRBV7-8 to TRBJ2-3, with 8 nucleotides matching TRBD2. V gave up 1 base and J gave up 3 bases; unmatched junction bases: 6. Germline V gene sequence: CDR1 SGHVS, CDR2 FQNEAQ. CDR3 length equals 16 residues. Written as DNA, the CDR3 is TGTGCCAGCAGCTTAGAATTGGCGGGGGGTACAGATACGCAGTATTTT. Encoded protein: CASSLELAGGTDTQYF.

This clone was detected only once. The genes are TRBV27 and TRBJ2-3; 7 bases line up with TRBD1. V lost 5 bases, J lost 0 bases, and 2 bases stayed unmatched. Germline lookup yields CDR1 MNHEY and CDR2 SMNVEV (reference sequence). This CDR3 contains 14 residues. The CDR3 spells CASSHRGSTDTQYF. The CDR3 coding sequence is TGTGCCAGCAGTCACAGGGGTAGCACAGATACGCAGTATTTT.

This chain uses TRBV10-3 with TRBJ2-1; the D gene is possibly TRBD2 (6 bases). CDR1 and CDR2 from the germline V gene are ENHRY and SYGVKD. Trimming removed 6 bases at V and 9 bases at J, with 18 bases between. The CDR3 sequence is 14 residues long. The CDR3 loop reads CAISPMGGNGEQFF. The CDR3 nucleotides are TGTGCCATCAGCCCTATGGGGGGAAACGGTGAGCAGTTCTTC.

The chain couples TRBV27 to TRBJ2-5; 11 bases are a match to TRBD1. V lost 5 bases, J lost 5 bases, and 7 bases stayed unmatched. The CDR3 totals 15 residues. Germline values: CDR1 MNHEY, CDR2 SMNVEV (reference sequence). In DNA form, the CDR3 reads TGTGCCAGCAGTCCATGGACAGGGGGCTGGGAGACCCAGTACTTC. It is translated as CASSPWTGGWETQYF.

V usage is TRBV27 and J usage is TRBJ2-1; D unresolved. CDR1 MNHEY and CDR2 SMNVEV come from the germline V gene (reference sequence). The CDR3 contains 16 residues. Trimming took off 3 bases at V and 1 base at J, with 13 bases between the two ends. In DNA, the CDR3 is TGTGCCAGCAGTTTCCTGCCGGCAGGATCCTACAATGAGCAGTTCTTC. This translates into CASSFLPAGSYNEQFF.

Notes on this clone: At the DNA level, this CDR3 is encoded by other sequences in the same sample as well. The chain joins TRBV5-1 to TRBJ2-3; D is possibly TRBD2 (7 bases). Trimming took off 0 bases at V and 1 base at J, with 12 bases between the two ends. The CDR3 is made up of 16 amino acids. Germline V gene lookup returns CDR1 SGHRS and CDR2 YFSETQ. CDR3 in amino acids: CASSLVGGQGTDTQYF. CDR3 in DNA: TGCGCCAGCAGCTTGGTGGGGGGGCAGGGCACAGATACGCAGTATTTT.

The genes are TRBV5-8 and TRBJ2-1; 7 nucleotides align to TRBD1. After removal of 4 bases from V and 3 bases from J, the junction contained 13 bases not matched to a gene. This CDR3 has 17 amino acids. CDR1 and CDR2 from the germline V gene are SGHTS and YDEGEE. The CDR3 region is CASSVGTVKNFYNEQFF. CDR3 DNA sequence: TGTGCCAGCAGCGTTGGGACAGTCAAAAACTTCTACAATGAGCAGTTCTTC.

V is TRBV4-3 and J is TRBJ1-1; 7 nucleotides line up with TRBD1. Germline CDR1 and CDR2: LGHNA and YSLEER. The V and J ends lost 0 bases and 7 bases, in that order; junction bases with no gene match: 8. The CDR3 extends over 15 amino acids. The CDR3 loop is CASSQDRQGPYEAFF. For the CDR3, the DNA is TGCGCCAGCAGCCAAGATCGACAGGGACCCTATGAAGCTTTCTTT.

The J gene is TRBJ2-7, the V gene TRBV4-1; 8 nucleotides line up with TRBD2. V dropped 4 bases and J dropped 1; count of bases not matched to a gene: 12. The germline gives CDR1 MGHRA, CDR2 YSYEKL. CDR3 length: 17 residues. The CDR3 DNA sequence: TGCGCCAGCAGCCCGGGAGGGCCGGCTACCACTTCCTACGAGCAGTACTTC. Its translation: CASSPGGPATTSYEQYF.

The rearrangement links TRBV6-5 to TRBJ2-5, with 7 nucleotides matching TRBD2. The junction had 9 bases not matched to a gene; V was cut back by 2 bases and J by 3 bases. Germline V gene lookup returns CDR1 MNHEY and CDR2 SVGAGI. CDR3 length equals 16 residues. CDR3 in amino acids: CASSYGDLAGEETQYF. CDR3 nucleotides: TGTGCCAGCAGTTACGGGGATTTAGCGGGCGAAGAGACCCAGTACTTC.

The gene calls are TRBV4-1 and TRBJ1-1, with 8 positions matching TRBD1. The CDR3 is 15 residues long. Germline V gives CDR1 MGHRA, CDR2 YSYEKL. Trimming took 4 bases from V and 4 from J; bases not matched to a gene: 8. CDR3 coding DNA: TGCGCCAGCAGCCCCGGACAGGGCAGGGGCACTGAAGCTTTCTTT. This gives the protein CASSPGQGRGTEAFF.

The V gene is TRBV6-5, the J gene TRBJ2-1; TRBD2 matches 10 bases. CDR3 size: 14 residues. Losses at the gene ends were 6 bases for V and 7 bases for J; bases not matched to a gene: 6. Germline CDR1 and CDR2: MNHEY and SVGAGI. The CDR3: CASRPSGGGNEQFF. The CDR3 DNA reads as TGTGCCAGCAGGCCGAGCGGGGGGGGTAATGAGCAGTTCTTC.

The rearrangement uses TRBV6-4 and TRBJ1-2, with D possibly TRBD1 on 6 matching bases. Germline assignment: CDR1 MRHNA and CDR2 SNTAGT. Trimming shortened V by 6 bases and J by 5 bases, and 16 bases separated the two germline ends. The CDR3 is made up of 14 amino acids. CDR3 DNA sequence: TGTGCCAGCAGGGGGACACCGGCGAGTTATGGCTACACCTTC. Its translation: CASRGTPASYGYTF.

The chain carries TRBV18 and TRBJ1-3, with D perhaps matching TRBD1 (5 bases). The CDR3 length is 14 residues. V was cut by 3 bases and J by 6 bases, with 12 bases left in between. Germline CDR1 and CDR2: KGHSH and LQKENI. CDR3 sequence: CASSPQGLENTIYF. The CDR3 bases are TGTGCCAGCTCACCGCAGGGTCTCGAAAACACCATATATTTT.

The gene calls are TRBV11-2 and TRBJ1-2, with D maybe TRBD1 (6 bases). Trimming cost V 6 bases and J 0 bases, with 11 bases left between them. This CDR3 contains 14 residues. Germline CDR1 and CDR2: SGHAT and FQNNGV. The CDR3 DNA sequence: TGTGCCAGCAGTCGGGACATTCCTAACTATGGCTACACCTTC. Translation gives CASSRDIPNYGYTF.

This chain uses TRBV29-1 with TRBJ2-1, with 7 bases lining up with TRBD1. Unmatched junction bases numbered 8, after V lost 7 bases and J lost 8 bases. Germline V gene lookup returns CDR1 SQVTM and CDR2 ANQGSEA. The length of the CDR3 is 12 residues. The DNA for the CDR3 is TGCAGCGGGGGAACAGGGGTTGATGAGCAGTTCTTC. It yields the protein CSGGTGVDEQFF.

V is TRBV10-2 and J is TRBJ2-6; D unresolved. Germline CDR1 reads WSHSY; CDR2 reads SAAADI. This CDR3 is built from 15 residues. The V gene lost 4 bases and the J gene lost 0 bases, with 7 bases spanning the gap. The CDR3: CASSAGYSGANVLTF. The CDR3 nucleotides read TGCGCCAGCAGTGCAGGATACTCTGGGGCCAACGTCCTGACTTTC.

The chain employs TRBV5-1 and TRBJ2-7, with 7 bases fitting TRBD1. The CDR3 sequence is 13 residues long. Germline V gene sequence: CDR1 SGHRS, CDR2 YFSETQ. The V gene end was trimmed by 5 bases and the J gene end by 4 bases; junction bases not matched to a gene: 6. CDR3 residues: CASRDRVGYEQYF. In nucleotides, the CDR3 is TGCGCCAGCAGAGACAGGGTCGGTTACGAGCAGTACTTC.

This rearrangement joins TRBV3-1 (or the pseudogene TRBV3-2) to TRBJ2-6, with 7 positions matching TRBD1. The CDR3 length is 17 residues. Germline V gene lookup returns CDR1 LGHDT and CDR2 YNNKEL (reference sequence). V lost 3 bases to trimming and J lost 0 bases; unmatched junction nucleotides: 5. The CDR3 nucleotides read TGTGCCAGCAGCCAGAACCGGGACAGCTCTGGGGCCAACGTCCTGACTTTC. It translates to CASSQNRDSSGANVLTF.